Sequencing of this T cell receptor (beta chain) was carried out in a study of CD8 T cells in Susac syndrome. General study points: That the number of individuals in its TCR sequencing and HLA analysis was relatively small was acknowledged by the study.

With random hexamers, reverse transcription was performed on roughly 0.5 to 1 ug of RNA. TCRdb independently ran MiXCR on the immunoSEQ multiplex PCR reads; one entry per CDR3 protein. The sample includes under 200,000 distinct CDR3 sequences, around 96% seen only once; the top ten take about 0.15%. Sequencing of TCR beta was performed on blood CD8+ and CD4+ T cells. The multiple sclerosis controls were treatment-naive patients with relapsing-remitting disease that was stable or active. Comments on this clonotype: Antigen unknown.

Germline CDR1 and CDR2: MDHEN and SYDVKM. V lost 1 base to trimming and J lost 6 bases, with 4 bases between them. The CDR3 length is 12 residues. The J gene is TRBJ1-5, the V gene TRBV28; no clear D. The TCR was taken from a human donor with multiple sclerosis. The sample comprised CD8+ T cells from PBMCs. The CDR3 sequence: CASSLYSQPQHF. The CDR3 DNA reads TGTGCCAGCAGTTTATATAGTCAGCCCCAGCATTTT.